This passage covers 4 T cell receptor beta chains from one sample sequenced in a study of cytomegalovirus exposure and HLA in healthy donors. Some clones are missing from TCRdb's copy, which holds only in-frame ones; the method was immunoSEQ multiplex PCR. The profile shows about 79,000 clones, approximately 93% of them singletons. The sample comprised PBMCs. The receptors derive from a woman aged 25 to 39 in good health and CMV-seronegative.

The genes are TRBV20-1 and TRBJ1-1; TRBD1 is a possible D gene (5 bases). With 5 bases removed from V and 3 bases from J, the gap between germline ends came to 7 bases. The CDR3 is 11 amino acids. Germline V gene data show CDR1 as DFQATT and CDR2 as SNEGSKA (reference sequence). In DNA form, the CDR3 reads TGCAGTGCTTTCAGGGACACTGAAGCTTTCTTT. The encoded protein is CSAFRDTEAFF.

The V call is TRBV30, the J call TRBJ2-3; 11 nucleotides match TRBD1. The CDR3 totals 14 residues. Germline assignment: CDR1 GTSNPN and CDR2 SVGIG (reference sequence). Germline trimming cut 3 bases from V and 6 bases from J; bases unmatched to any gene: 5. This chain's CDR3 is CAWSGTGGTDTQYF. CDR3 DNA sequence: TGTGCCTGGAGCGGGACAGGGGGAACGGATACGCAGTATTTT.

This chain uses TRBV5-4 with TRBJ1-4; tentative D call: TRBD1 (6 bases). There are 15 residues in the CDR3. Germline V lookup: CDR1 SGHNT, CDR2 YYREEE (reference sequence). Trimming took 0 bases from V and 4 from J, leaving 10 bases between them. The CDR3 nucleotides read TGTGCCAGCAGCTTGGAGGCAGGGGTTAATGAAAAACTGTTTTTT. Protein: CASSLEAGVNEKLFF.

The chain uses TRBV30 and TRBJ2-7; 10 bases agree with TRBD2. In germline, CDR1 is GTSNPN, CDR2 SVGIG (reference sequence). The CDR3 consists of 14 residues. After removal of 5 bases from V and 1 base from J, the junction contained 5 bases not matched to a gene. CDR3 sequence (DNA): TGTGCCTGGTCTCCGACTAGCGGGTCCTACGAGCAGTACTTC. Protein: CAWSPTSGSYEQYF.